These 15 T cell receptor beta chains came from one sample sequenced in a study of CD8+ T cells in alopecia areata. Described treatment: oral pan-JAK inhibitor, 5-10 mg twice daily. RNA, once extracted, was reverse transcribed into cDNA for use as the sequencing template. Sequencing was performed with immunoSEQ multiplex PCR; in TCRdb, only in-frame clones are kept and a portion is missing. The table has more than 150,000 clones, 40% to 55% seen once. Sequenced material: CD8+ T cells sorted from blood, taken around week 54, from a patient treated with tofacitinib. These receptors all stem from a human donor with alopecia areata.

This clone was picked up a small number of times. V usage is TRBV19 and J usage is TRBJ1-2, with 8 positions matching TRBD1. Germline trimming cut 5 bases from V and 7 bases from J; bases unmatched to any gene: 9. This CDR3 contains 14 residues. CDR1 is LNHDA and CDR2 is SQIVND in the germline V gene (reference sequence). Written as DNA, the CDR3 is TGTGCCAGTAGTCCGTGGACAGGGTCCGGTGGCTACACCTTC. This sequence encodes CASSPWTGSGGYTF.

The chain uses TRBV27 and TRBJ1-5; perhaps TRBD1 as D (5 bases). Germline CDR1 MNHEY, CDR2 SMNVEV (reference sequence). This CDR3 is 17 amino acids long. V was cut by 4 bases and J by 0 bases, with 16 bases left in between. The CDR3 sequence: CASSSTTGAHSNQPQHF. The CDR3 nucleotides read TGTGCCAGCAGTTCGACAACCGGGGCGCATAGCAATCAGCCCCAGCATTTT.

This clone appeared a few times. The chain combines TRBV2 with TRBJ2-3, with D tentatively TRBD1 (5 bases). CDR1 SNHLY and CDR2 FYNNEI come from the germline V gene. The CDR3 spans 15 residues. The ends were cut back, 6 bases at V and 0 bases at J, with 13 bases in the middle. The CDR3 is CASSATAFSTDTQYF. The CDR3, as DNA: TGTGCCAGCAGCGCGACAGCTTTTAGCACAGATACGCAGTATTTT.

The V call is TRBV29-1, the J call TRBJ1-3; 7 bases align to TRBD1. V trimming: 0 bases; J trimming: 4 bases; junction bases outside the gene matches: 9. The CDR3 is made up of 16 amino acids. Germline-derived CDR1 and CDR2 are SQVTM and ANQGSEA. CDR3 region: CSVEDRGRGSGNTIYF. The CDR3 nucleotides are TGCAGCGTTGAAGATCGGGGCAGGGGGTCAGGAAACACCATATATTTT.

The chain is built from TRBV5-4 and TRBJ1-1; D unresolved. The CDR3 sequence is 11 residues long. Germline loops: CDR1 SGHNT, CDR2 YYREEE (reference sequence). Between the trimmed V and J ends, which lost 4 bases and 3 bases, there was a span of 4 bases. The CDR3 loop reads CASSQDTEAFF. The CDR3 coding sequence is TGTGCCAGCAGCCAGGACACTGAAGCTTTCTTT.

This clone came up a few times. This chain uses TRBV5-6 with TRBJ2-5, with unresolved D. The germline CDR1 and CDR2 sequences are SGHDT and YYEEEE. V dropped 1 base and J dropped 0 bases, with 10 bases sitting between them. The CDR3 length is 15 residues. Here the CDR3 reads CASSLWQMYQETQYF. Here the CDR3 DNA reads TGTGCCAGCAGCTTGTGGCAGATGTACCAAGAGACCCAGTACTTC. The variable domain in full, with the rest retrieved from reference TRBV5-6 and TRBJ2-5, is DAGVTQSPTHLIKTRGQQVTLRCSPKSGHDTVSWYQQALGQGPQFIFQYYEEEERQRGNFPDRFSGHQFPNYSSELNVNALLLGDSALYLCASSLWQMYQETQYFGPGTRLLVL.

This chain connects TRBV4-1 to TRBJ1-2, with TRBD1 as a possible D gene (5 bases). The V end was cut by 4 bases, the J end by 4 bases, with 22 bases between. In germline, CDR1 is MGHRA, CDR2 YSYEKL. The CDR3 covers 17 residues. The CDR3: CASSRRWAEQAIYGYTF. CDR3 in DNA: TGCGCCAGCAGCCGTAGATGGGCTGAACAGGCTATCTATGGCTACACCTTC.

This chain joins TRBV11-2 and TRBJ2-7, with D unresolved. The V end lost 1 base, the J end lost 5 bases, and 6 bases lay between the germline ends. Looked up from germline, CDR1 is SGHAT and CDR2 is FQNNGV. The length of the CDR3 is 12 residues. Written as DNA, the CDR3 is TGTGCCAGCAGCTTAGCGGCGGACGAGCAGTACTTC. The encoded protein is CASSLAADEQYF. The variable domain in full, completed from reference TRBV11-2 and TRBJ2-7, reads EAGVAQSPRYKIIEKRQSVAFWCNPISGHATLYWYQQILGQGPKLLIQFQNNGVVDDSQLPKDRFSAERLKGVDSTLKIQPAKLEDSAVYLCASSLAADEQYFGPGTRLTVT.

J is TRBJ1-1 and V is TRBV6-5; 8 bases are a match to TRBD1. CDR3 length: 14 residues. The V gene's germline CDR1 is MNHEY and CDR2 SVGAGI. V shed 6 bases, J shed 2 bases, and the junction held 5 bases outside the gene matches. CDR3 residues: CASSPGTGNTEAFF. DNA for the CDR3: TGTGCCAGCAGCCCTGGGACAGGCAACACTGAAGCTTTCTTT.

V gene TRBV30 combines with J gene TRBJ1-1; a possible D gene is TRBD1 (5 bases). Trimming shortened V by 6 bases and J by 5 bases, and 16 bases separated the two germline ends. CDR3 length: 13 amino acids. Germline V gene lookup returns CDR1 GTSNPN and CDR2 SVGIG (reference sequence). CDR3 sequence reads: CACHWGGGTEAFF. CDR3 coding DNA: TGTGCCTGTCACTGGGGGGGTGGAACTGAAGCTTTCTTT.

This clone was found a few times. The chain joins TRBV5-1 to TRBJ2-7; 12 nucleotides agree with TRBD2. The CDR3 is 16 residues long. Germline V lookup: CDR1 SGHRS, CDR2 YFSETQ. The V and J ends lost 4 bases and 2 bases, in that order; junction bases with no gene match: 7. The CDR3 DNA reads as TGCGCCAGCAGCCCAGAGACTAGCGGGGGACCCTACGAGCAGTACTTC. Residues: CASSPETSGGPYEQYF.

In this sample, this clone turned up many times. Within the sample, other DNA sequences also encode this same CDR3. This chain connects TRBV19 to TRBJ2-7; the D is unclear. V shed 7 bases and J shed 2 bases, with 0 bases lying between them. Germline CDR1 is LNHDA and CDR2 is SQIVND (reference sequence). The CDR3 spans 9 residues. CDR3 region: CASTYEQYF. In nucleotides, the CDR3 is TGTGCCAGTACCTACGAGCAGTACTTC.

The chain employs TRBV30 and TRBJ1-6, with a tentative D call TRBD1 (5 bases). CDR1 and CDR2 from the germline V gene are GTSNPN and SVGIG (reference sequence). Between the trimmed V and J ends, which lost 1 base and 8 bases, there was a span of 12 bases. There are 14 residues in the CDR3. The CDR3 DNA reads TGTGCCTGGAGTGCAGACAGTGGGGATTCACCCCTCCACTTT. This translates into CAWSADSGDSPLHF.

This clone has just a few counts. This rearrangement joins TRBV29-1 to TRBJ2-1, with D possibly TRBD2 on 6 matching bases. Germline V gene sequence: CDR1 SQVTM, CDR2 ANQGSEA. This CDR3 region has 12 residues. V lost 3 bases and J 7 bases, leaving 10 bases between the germline ends. The CDR3: CSVDFGGNEQFF. The DNA for the CDR3 is TGCAGCGTTGACTTTGGGGGGAATGAGCAGTTCTTC.

The J gene is TRBJ2-7, the V gene TRBV4-1; the D is unclear. V lost 1 base to trimming and J lost 4 bases, with 14 bases between them. Germline CDR1 reads MGHRA; CDR2 reads YSYEKL. The CDR3 totals 15 residues. The CDR3 sequence is CASSQVIDPTYEQYF. Written as DNA, the CDR3 is TGCGCCAGCAGCCAAGTTATCGACCCCACGTACGAGCAGTACTTC.